This TCR beta chain was profiled in a study of T cell changes during pregnancy in multiple sclerosis. The CDR3 length is 15 residues. The ends were cut back, 4 bases at V and 1 base at J, with 11 bases in the middle. Germline values: CDR1 MNHNY, CDR2 SVGAGI (reference sequence). The protocol was immunoSEQ multiplex PCR, while the TCRdb copy is restricted to in-frame clones and leaves out a portion. The sample lists approximately 70,000 clones, 75% to 95% seen once, with over 2% in the top ten. The TCR comes from a female donor with multiple sclerosis, enrolled in a pregnancy study. The sequencing used peripheral blood, collected in the first trimester of pregnancy. This sequence joins TRBV6-6 and TRBJ1-5; possibly TRBD1 for D (6 bases). DNA for the CDR3: TGTGCCAGCAGTTCGCGGGGGGGCAGCAATCAGCCCCAGCATTTT. Encoded protein: CASSSRGGSNQPQHF.